This T cell receptor beta chain was retrieved from a study of blood T cell repertoires in COVID-19. The CDR3 extends over 16 amino acids. The germline V and J ends were trimmed by 3 bases and 0 bases, with 10 bases remaining between them. The germline V gene has CDR1 SGDLS and CDR2 YYNGEE. Authors' data handling: Estimation of nucleated cell counts was performed using reference gene primer amplification. Data came from immunoSEQ multiplex PCR; TCRdb stores just in-frame clones and leaves some out. V and J calls plus clone size are reproduced from that table; the DNA served to infer D and trimming. The sample has about 200,000 clones, roughly 84% seen once.

Sequencing used peripheral blood. This TCR was recovered from a person aged 70 to 85 with COVID-19, enrolled during active disease. This chain links TRBV9 with TRBJ2-6, with D possibly TRBD2 on 7 matching bases. CDR3 coding DNA: TGTGCCAGCAGCGCTGGGGGGGCCTCTGGGGCCAACGTCCTGACTTTC. Its translation is CASSAGGASGANVLTF.